A selection of T cell receptor beta chains follows, all from one sample in a study of T cell repertoires in cytomegalovirus infection. TCRdb processed the reads anew with MiXCR; each CDR3 protein has one entry. This table has 550,000 to 700,000 distinct CDR3 sequences, under 45% appearing once. Which antigens these TCRs recognize remains unknown. The input for sequencing was cultured PBMCs, taken from culture after CMV antigen stimulation. All receptors derive from a human donor in good health (CMV status not recorded). Some clones in this sample may be carry-over from other donors' samples. The CDR3 runs from the conserved cysteine through the conserved F or W. Each record gives: V gene, clone size, D gene, J gene, CDR3 protein, CDR3 DNA. D genes are given only for firm matches. Size is omitted from some rows. Given values are once, few, many or a class for expanded clones.

>TRBV19|NA|TRBD1|TRBJ1-5
CASSTGTGVSVQPQHF
TGTGCCAGTAGTACCGGGACAGGGGTTTCGGTACAGCCCCAGCATTTT
>TRBV28|once|TRBD2|TRBJ2-7
CASSFILTTGSSGGAPYEQYF
TGTGCCAGCAGTTTTATCTTGACTACTGGGTCTAGCGGGGGGGCCCCCTACGAGCAGTACTTC
>TRBV20-1|NA|NA|TRBJ2-1
CSASTNFYNEQFF
TGCAGTGCTAGTACCAATTTTTACAATGAGCAGTTCTTC
>TRBV7-2|many|TRBD1|TRBJ2-1
CASSTPTGSLYNEQFF
TGTGCCAGCAGCACCCCGACAGGGAGCCTCTACAATGAGCAGTTCTTC
>TRBV7-2|NA|NA|TRBJ1-1
CASSLGHSTPEAFF
TGTGCCAGCAGCTTGGGACACTCAACCCCTGAAGCTTTCTTT
>TRBV7-2|NA|NA|TRBJ2-3
CASSPGLRPDTQYF
TGTGCCAGCAGCCCGGGACTCCGGCCGGATACGCAGTATTTT
>TRBV27|once|NA|TRBJ2-1
CACFSSYNEQFF
TGTGCGTGTTTTAGCTCCTACAATGAGCAGTTCTTC
>TRBV27|NA|NA|TRBJ2-3
CASPELKSTDTQYF
TGTGCCAGCCCGGAGTTAAAAAGCACAGATACGCAGTATTTT
>TRBV6-1|NA|NA|TRBJ1-6
CASSYDGNSPLHF
TGTGCCAGCAGTTACGATGGTAATTCACCCCTCCACTTT
>TRBV11-2|NA|TRBD2|TRBJ2-3
CASSKRTSGSTDTQYF
TGTGCCAGCAGCAAAAGGACTAGCGGGAGCACAGATACGCAGTATTTT